This TCR beta chain was captured by sequencing in a study of breast tumors, draining lymph nodes, adjacent tissues. Findings of the study overall: Tumor and nontumor repertoires were significantly more similar in luminal-like than in basal-like breast cancer.

On this clonotype: Its antigen is unknown.

Axillary draining lymph nodes of breast cancer patients supplied the node samples. The germline CDR1 and CDR2 sequences are MNHEY and SVGEGT. Trimming cost V 7 bases and J 8 bases, with 18 bases left between them. CDR3 size: 14 residues. TCRdb analysed the multiplex PCR reads with MiXCR anew, one entry per CDR3 protein. The data contain 200,000 to 250,000 distinct CDR3 sequences, under 40% of them singletons. The rearrangement joins TRBV6-2 or TRBV6-3 to TRBJ2-1; D is possibly TRBD1 (6 bases). The clonotype was recovered from a female donor with breast cancer. Some clones in this sample may be carry-over from other donors' samples. Sequencing was performed on axillary lymph node tissue. CDR3 region: CASTKLGAGDEQFF. DNA for the CDR3: TGTGCCAGCACTAAGTTGGGGGCCGGAGATGAGCAGTTCTTC.